This is a list of T cell receptor beta chains from one sample in a study of early T cells in non-severe SARS-CoV-2 infection. TCRdb re-derived calls from the 5' RACE reads in MiXCR, one entry per CDR3 protein. The table includes just under 60,000 distinct CDR3 sequences, just under 9% detected once. The sequenced sample was whole blood. The receptors were sampled from an adult who was a healthcare worker with PCR-confirmed SARS-CoV-2 infection or an uninfected control (not recorded which). The CDR3 runs from the conserved cysteine through the conserved F or W. A D gene is named only where the DNA matches it firmly. Clone size appears in some rows only: once, few, many, or a class for an expanded clone.

d_call: -; clone_size: many; j_call: TRBJ2-1; v_call: TRBV27; cdr3_aa: CASSLELSNYNEQFF; cdr3_nt: TGTGCCAGCAGTTTAGAGCTTTCGAACTACAATGAGCAGTTCTTC
d_call: -; clone_size: few; j_call: TRBJ2-1; v_call: TRBV7-2; cdr3_aa: CASSLSEYNEQFF; cdr3_nt: TGTGCCAGCAGCCTTAGCGAGTACAATGAGCAGTTCTTC
d_call: -; clone_size: many; j_call: TRBJ1-2; v_call: TRBV29-1; cdr3_aa: CSVGLRNYGYTF; cdr3_nt: TGCAGCGTTGGGTTGAGGAACTATGGCTACACCTTC
d_call: -; clone_size: -; j_call: TRBJ2-7; v_call: TRBV20-1; cdr3_aa: CSAPRGGGGDYEQYF; cdr3_nt: TGCAGTGCCCCTAGAGGTGGCGGGGGCGATTACGAGCAGTACTTC
d_call: -; clone_size: few; j_call: TRBJ2-1; v_call: TRBV7-2; cdr3_aa: CASSSLQGFSEQFF; cdr3_nt: TGTGCCAGCAGCTCTTTACAGGGTTTCAGTGAGCAGTTCTTC
d_call: -; clone_size: few; j_call: TRBJ2-2; v_call: TRBV4-2; cdr3_aa: CASSQQDGTGELFF; cdr3_nt: TGTGCCAGCAGCCAACAGGACGGCACCGGGGAGCTGTTTTTT
d_call: -; clone_size: once; j_call: TRBJ2-5; v_call: TRBV7-2; cdr3_aa: CASSLVGGGETQYF; cdr3_nt: TGTGCCAGCAGCTTAGTTGGGGGCGGAGAGACCCAGTACTTC
d_call: TRBD2; clone_size: many; j_call: TRBJ2-1; v_call: TRBV6-2/TRBV6-3; cdr3_aa: CASREGTSGRGNEQFF; cdr3_nt: TGTGCCAGCAGGGAAGGGACTAGCGGGAGAGGAAATGAGCAGTTCTTC
d_call: -; clone_size: many; j_call: TRBJ2-7; v_call: TRBV5-8; cdr3_aa: CASSKEYEQYF; cdr3_nt: TGTGCCAGCAGTAAAGAATACGAGCAGTACTTC
d_call: -; clone_size: many; j_call: TRBJ2-3; v_call: TRBV11-2; cdr3_aa: CASSLRPTATDTQYF; cdr3_nt: TGTGCCAGCAGCTTAAGGCCCACAGCCACAGATACGCAGTATTTT
d_call: TRBD1; clone_size: many; j_call: TRBJ2-3; v_call: TRBV10-3; cdr3_aa: CAISDRDRNTDTQYF; cdr3_nt: TGTGCCATCAGTGACCGGGACAGAAACACAGATACGCAGTATTTT
d_call: TRBD2; clone_size: many; j_call: TRBJ2-1; v_call: TRBV6-2/TRBV6-3; cdr3_aa: CASSFLAGSSYNEQFF; cdr3_nt: TGTGCCAGCAGTTTTCTAGCGGGTAGCTCCTACAATGAGCAGTTCTTC
d_call: -; clone_size: -; j_call: TRBJ1-1; v_call: TRBV29-1; cdr3_aa: CSVGHPNTEAFF; cdr3_nt: TGCAGCGTTGGGCACCCGAACACTGAAGCTTTCTTT
d_call: -; clone_size: many; j_call: TRBJ2-1; v_call: TRBV4-2; cdr3_aa: CASSLHGTGASLNEQFF; cdr3_nt: TGTGCCAGCAGCCTTCACGGTACGGGGGCATCGTTGAATGAGCAGTTCTTC
d_call: -; clone_size: few; j_call: TRBJ1-2; v_call: TRBV29-1; cdr3_aa: CSVGGDGRNYGYTF; cdr3_nt: TGCAGCGTCGGAGGGGACGGACGTAACTATGGCTACACCTTC
d_call: -; clone_size: many; j_call: TRBJ2-7; v_call: TRBV3-1; cdr3_aa: CASSQDLAVAGEQYF; cdr3_nt: TGTGCCAGCAGCCAAGATTTAGCCGTCGCGGGCGAGCAGTACTTC
d_call: -; clone_size: -; j_call: TRBJ2-1; v_call: TRBV3-2; cdr3_aa: CASSHWYKGRSRRVKVYEQFF; cdr3_nt: TGTGCCAGCAGCCACTGGTATAAGGGACGAAGTAGGCGGGTGAAGGTATATGAGCAGTTCTTC
d_call: -; clone_size: few; j_call: TRBJ1-2; v_call: TRBV7-9; cdr3_aa: CASSPPAGVSYGYTF; cdr3_nt: TGTGCCAGCAGCCCCCCCGCGGGGGTATCCTATGGCTACACCTTC
d_call: TRBD1; clone_size: few; j_call: TRBJ2-3; v_call: TRBV12-3/TRBV12-4; cdr3_aa: CASSGSRDRTDTQYF; cdr3_nt: TGTGCCAGCAGCGGGTCCCGGGACAGGACAGATACGCAGTATTTT
d_call: -; clone_size: many; j_call: TRBJ2-5; v_call: TRBV2; cdr3_aa: CASSGTGETQYF; cdr3_nt: TGTGCCAGCAGTGGAACGGGAGAGACCCAGTACTTC
d_call: -; clone_size: -; j_call: TRBJ2-3; v_call: TRBV18; cdr3_aa: CASSPPSTDTQYF; cdr3_nt: TGTGCCAGCTCACCACCCAGCACAGATACGCAGTATTTT
d_call: -; clone_size: many; j_call: TRBJ2-3; v_call: TRBV3-1; cdr3_aa: CASSLSMGFTVDTQYF; cdr3_nt: TGTGCCAGCAGCCTCTCCATGGGTTTCACCGTGGATACGCAGTATTTT
d_call: TRBD1; clone_size: many; j_call: TRBJ1-1; v_call: TRBV5-8; cdr3_aa: CASSRAGGQLNTEAFF; cdr3_nt: TGTGCCAGCAGCCGAGCGGGGGGACAGCTTAACACTGAAGCTTTCTTT
d_call: -; clone_size: many; j_call: TRBJ2-7; v_call: TRBV20-1; cdr3_aa: CSARVSSYEQYF; cdr3_nt: TGCAGTGCTAGAGTGTCATCCTACGAGCAGTACTTC
d_call: TRBD2; clone_size: many; j_call: TRBJ2-5; v_call: TRBV11-2; cdr3_aa: CASSLDRQLLAGGETQYF; cdr3_nt: TGTGCCAGCAGCCTGGACAGGCAGTTACTAGCGGGAGGGGAGACCCAGTACTTC
d_call: -; clone_size: many; j_call: TRBJ2-6; v_call: TRBV19; cdr3_aa: CATRGVTTNSGANVLTF; cdr3_nt: TGTGCCACTAGAGGGGTCACCACGAACTCTGGGGCCAACGTCCTGACTTTC
d_call: -; clone_size: few; j_call: TRBJ1-1; v_call: TRBV2; cdr3_aa: CASSEALWGVEAFF; cdr3_nt: TGTGCCAGCAGTGAAGCGCTTTGGGGCGTTGAAGCTTTCTTT
d_call: -; clone_size: many; j_call: TRBJ1-5; v_call: TRBV20-1; cdr3_aa: CSARDHGTQNQPQHF; cdr3_nt: TGCAGTGCTAGAGACCACGGGACACAAAATCAGCCCCAGCATTTT
d_call: -; clone_size: many; j_call: TRBJ2-1; v_call: TRBV5-1; cdr3_aa: CASSSRDSQPSLSSYNEQFF; cdr3_nt: TGCGCCAGCAGTTCTCGGGACTCTCAACCCTCCTTAAGCTCCTACAATGAGCAGTTCTTC
d_call: TRBD1; clone_size: few; j_call: TRBJ2-7; v_call: TRBV7-2; cdr3_aa: CASSLMDRSYEQYF; cdr3_nt: TGTGCCAGCAGCTTAATGGACAGGAGTTACGAGCAGTACTTC
d_call: -; clone_size: -; j_call: TRBJ2-4; v_call: TRBV18; cdr3_aa: CASSPTGFTAKNIQYF; cdr3_nt: TGTGCCAGCTCCCCCACAGGGTTTACGGCCAAAAACATTCAGTACTTC
d_call: TRBD1; clone_size: many; j_call: TRBJ2-7; v_call: TRBV20-1; cdr3_aa: CSARDTLSKQGSYEQYF; cdr3_nt: TGCAGTGCTAGGGATACTCTATCCAAACAGGGGAGCTACGAGCAGTACTTC
d_call: -; clone_size: many; j_call: TRBJ2-5; v_call: TRBV6-5; cdr3_aa: CASSYSVGVPETQYF; cdr3_nt: TGTGCCAGCAGTTACTCGGTCGGGGTCCCAGAGACCCAGTACTTC
d_call: -; clone_size: many; j_call: TRBJ1-1; v_call: TRBV15; cdr3_aa: CATSRPFRMNTEAFF; cdr3_nt: TGTGCCACCAGCAGGCCCTTTCGGATGAACACTGAAGCTTTCTTT
d_call: -; clone_size: -; j_call: TRBJ2-2; v_call: TRBV7-6; cdr3_aa: CASSFSGQGSNTGELFF; cdr3_nt: TGTGCCAGCAGCTTTTCGGGGCAGGGGTCGAACACCGGGGAGCTGTTTTTT
d_call: TRBD2; clone_size: -; j_call: TRBJ2-1; v_call: TRBV29-1; cdr3_aa: CSVDVAGVYNEQFF; cdr3_nt: TGCAGCGTTGATGTGGCGGGGGTTTACAATGAGCAGTTCTTC
d_call: -; clone_size: few; j_call: TRBJ2-5; v_call: TRBV28; cdr3_aa: CASSLGRTQYF; cdr3_nt: TGTGCCAGCAGTTTGGGTCGGACCCAGTACTTC
d_call: TRBD1; clone_size: many; j_call: TRBJ1-4; v_call: TRBV3-1; cdr3_aa: CASGPPGGQVFF; cdr3_nt: TGTGCCAGCGGCCCCCCAGGGGGCCAGGTGTTTTTT
d_call: -; clone_size: many; j_call: TRBJ1-5; v_call: TRBV2; cdr3_aa: CASRVSNQPQHF; cdr3_nt: TGTGCCAGCAGAGTAAGCAATCAGCCCCAGCATTTT
d_call: -; clone_size: many; j_call: TRBJ1-3; v_call: TRBV18; cdr3_aa: CASSAGLSSGNTIYF; cdr3_nt: TGTGCCAGCTCGGCAGGACTGAGCTCTGGAAACACCATATATTTT
d_call: TRBD2; clone_size: many; j_call: TRBJ2-2; v_call: TRBV20-1; cdr3_aa: CSARDRLAGGATGELFF; cdr3_nt: TGCAGTGCTAGAGACCGACTAGCGGGAGGGGCCACCGGGGAGCTGTTTTTT
d_call: TRBD2; clone_size: -; j_call: TRBJ2-3; v_call: TRBV4-2; cdr3_aa: CASSQEAGATDTQYF; cdr3_nt: TGTGCCAGCAGCCAAGAAGCGGGAGCCACAGATACGCAGTATTTT